This entry lists 3 T cell receptor beta chains sequenced from one sample in a study of blood T cell repertoires in COVID-19. The assay was immunoSEQ multiplex PCR, and TCRdb's table has in-frame clones only and misses some. This table has a few hundred thousand clones, about nine tenths appearing once. The sequencing sample was made of PBMCs or T cells enriched from blood (not recorded which). The receptors originated from a woman in her forties or fifties who had been exposed to COVID-19.

This chain connects TRBV9 to TRBJ2-1; D perhaps matches TRBD1 (6 bases). V lost 2 bases to trimming and J lost 2 bases, with 11 bases between them. The CDR3 spans 15 residues. CDR1 is SGDLS, CDR2 YYNGEE, per germline. CDR3: CASSVAQGPYNEQFF. The CDR3 DNA reads as TGTGCCAGCAGCGTCGCACAGGGCCCCTACAATGAGCAGTTCTTC.

The chain joins TRBV6-2 or TRBV6-3 to TRBJ2-7, with D tentatively TRBD1 (5 bases). CDR1 and CDR2 from the germline V gene are MNHEY and SVGEGT. V lost 0 bases to trimming and J lost 9 bases, with 9 bases between them. The CDR3 has 12 residues. Here the CDR3 reads CASSYSWGGQYF. As DNA, the CDR3 is TGTGCCAGCAGTTACTCATGGGGCGGGCAGTACTTC.

This clone was detected only once. The chain joins TRBV11-2 to TRBJ2-1; D possibly corresponds to TRBD2 (6 bases). CDR1 and CDR2 from the germline V gene are SGHAT and FQNNGV. The CDR3 totals 15 residues. V dropped 5 bases and J dropped 3 bases, with 14 bases sitting between them. CDR3: CASSAVGLGYNEQFF. CDR3 DNA: TGTGCCAGCAGCGCCGTGGGACTGGGCTACAATGAGCAGTTCTTC. Drawing the rest from reference TRBV11-2 and TRBJ2-1, the complete variable domain is EAGVAQSPRYKIIEKRQSVAFWCNPISGHATLYWYQQILGQGPKLLIQFQNNGVVDDSQLPKDRFSAERLKGVDSTLKIQPAKLEDSAVYLCASSAVGLGYNEQFFGPGTRLTVL.